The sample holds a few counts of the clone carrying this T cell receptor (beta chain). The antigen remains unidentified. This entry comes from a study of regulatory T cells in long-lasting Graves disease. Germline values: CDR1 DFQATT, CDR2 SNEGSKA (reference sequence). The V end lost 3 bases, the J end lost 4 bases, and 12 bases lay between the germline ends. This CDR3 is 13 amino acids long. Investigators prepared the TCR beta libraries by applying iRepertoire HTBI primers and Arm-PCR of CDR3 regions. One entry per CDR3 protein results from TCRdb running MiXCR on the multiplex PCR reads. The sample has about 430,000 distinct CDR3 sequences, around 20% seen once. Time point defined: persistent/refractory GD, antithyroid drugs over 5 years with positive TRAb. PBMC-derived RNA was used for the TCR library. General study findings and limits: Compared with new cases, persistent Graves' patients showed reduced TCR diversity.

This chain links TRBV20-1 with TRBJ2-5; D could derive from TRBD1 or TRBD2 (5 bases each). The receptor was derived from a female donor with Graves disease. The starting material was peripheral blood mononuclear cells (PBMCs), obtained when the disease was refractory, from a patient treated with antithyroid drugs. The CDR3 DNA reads TGCAGTGCTAGGTCGGGACGATCAGAGACCCAGTACTTC. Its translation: CSARSGRSETQYF.